This T cell receptor (beta chain) was captured by sequencing in a study of T cell responses to AZD1222 COVID-19 vaccine. Study as a whole: Second doses were pooled across both intervals (about 4 or about 12 weeks). Study results and caveats: There were vaccine-associated CD4 TCRs across spike, dominant at 160-218 and 743-854. In the spike-specific TCR repertoire, nearly half reportedly target unmutated variant regions.

About this clone: Antigen unknown.

V lost 6 bases, J lost 2 bases, and 17 bases lay in between. Germline CDR1 is SQVTM and CDR2 is ANQGSEA. This CDR3 contains 14 residues. Libraries were prepared by immunoSEQ multiplex PCR; TCRdb keeps only in-frame clonotypes and omits some of them. Found here are 100,000 or so clones, 82% of them singletons; the top ten hold about 5%. V is TRBV29-1 and J is TRBJ2-7; D perhaps matches TRBD2 (6 bases). The material sequenced was peripheral blood, taken on day 0 of AZD1222 vaccination. This sequence was found in an adult in good health. The CDR3 DNA reads as TGCAGCGTCATCCTTAGTACTAGCCCCTACGAGCAGTACTTC. Translation: CSVILSTSPYEQYF.